Listed here is a single T cell receptor (beta chain). Its antigen is not known. TCRdb's copy holds only in-frame clones and misses some; the assay was immunoSEQ multiplex PCR. The data hold about 64,000 clones, with around 89% observed a single time. The source of the sample is a study of OX40 agonist ivuxolimab in advanced cancers. Study-level background: Three patients had partial responses: one hepatocellular carcinoma, two cutaneous melanoma.

Study-level findings and limits: At 0.1-3.0 mg/kg, partial responders had clonal expansion among the lowest observed.

The sequence was obtained from an adult with an advanced solid tumor such as melanoma, head and neck, liver or kidney cancer. The sample consisted of CD4+ or CD8+ T cells sorted from blood, taken in a trial of the OX40 agonist ivuxolimab.

This CDR3 is CASSFTAGVSYNEQFF. The CDR3 nucleotides read TGTGCCAGCAGCTTTACGGCGGGAGTTTCCTACAATGAGCAGTTCTTC. The V and J genes are TRBV5-4 and TRBJ2-1; the match to TRBD2 covers 7 bases. Per germline, CDR1 SGHNT and CDR2 YYREEE (reference sequence). The CDR3 extends over 16 amino acids. The V and J ends lost 2 bases and 1 base, in that order; junction bases with no gene match: 6.